The sequence of this TCR beta chain was determined in a study of blood T cell repertoires in COVID-19. Generated by immunoSEQ multiplex PCR, the TCRdb table keeps only in-frame clones and is missing some. The profile covers more than 85,000 clones, with approximately 80% appearing a single time and 9.8% taken by the ten largest. This clone was counted a few times. Trimming at V came to 4 bases and at J to 0 bases, leaving 4 bases not matched to a gene. The CDR3 runs to 15 residues. Looked up from germline, CDR1 is SGDLS and CDR2 is YYNGEE. The V gene is TRBV9, the J gene TRBJ2-1; 7 positions match TRBD2. The clonotype comes from a man in his sixties with active or convalescent COVID-19. The sequenced sample was peripheral blood. The CDR3 DNA is TGTGCCAGCAGCCCACGGGACTACTCCTACAATGAGCAGTTCTTC. It translates to CASSPRDYSYNEQFF.